This T cell receptor beta chain was sequenced for a study of cytomegalovirus exposure and HLA in healthy donors. PCR used 60 Vbeta primers and 13 Jbeta primers. Only in-frame clones appear in the TCRdb table, and some are missing; sequencing was by immunoSEQ multiplex PCR. The sample records 150,000 or so clones, approximately 73% being singletons. The CDR3 is 19 residues long. V lost 3 bases and J lost 0; bases outside the gene matches: 7. CDR1 is SGHRS and CDR2 is YFSETQ in the germline V gene. The sequenced sample consisted of PBMCs. The clonotype originates from a woman aged 18-29 years in good health and CMV-seronegative. The V call is TRBV5-1, the J call TRBJ2-1, with 15 bases matching TRBD2. CDR3 sequence: CASSSPGLAGGPSYNEQFF. The CDR3 bases are TGCGCCAGCAGCTCCCCCGGACTAGCGGGAGGGCCCTCCTACAATGAGCAGTTCTTC.